Listed below are T cell receptor beta chains from one sample, sequenced in a study of T cells in Graves' hyperthyroidism and ophthalmopathy. TCRdb redid the calling of the multiplex PCR reads with MiXCR, one entry per CDR3 protein. The sample lists fewer than 900,000 distinct CDR3 sequences; about a sixth were seen once. The sequenced sample was blood. The receptors shown here come from a young man with Graves' hyperthyroidism. The CDR3 runs from the conserved cysteine through the conserved F or W. Each record gives: CDR3 length, V gene, clone size, J gene, D gene, CDR3 DNA, CDR3 protein. The D gene is left open where the match is weak. Rows may omit the clone size; those that give it use once, few, many or a size class.

15	TRBV7-9	many	TRBJ2-7	NA	TGTGCCAGCAGCCCAAGGGTCCGGGGCGGTTACGAGCAGTACTTC	CASSPRVRGGYEQYF
16	TRBV28	many	TRBJ2-1	TRBD2	TGTGCCAGCAGTCCAACCGGGACTAGCTTTTACAATGAGCAGTTCTTC	CASSPTGTSFYNEQFF
15	TRBV28	many	TRBJ2-1	TRBD2	TGTGCCAGCAGTTACACTAGCGGGAAATGGAATGAGCAGTTCTTC	CASSYTSGKWNEQFF
16	TRBV20-1	many	TRBJ2-5	NA	TGCAGTGCTAGAGATCGAGTAGGCCTGATGGAGGAGACCCAGTACTTC	CSARDRVGLMEETQYF
14	TRBV7-9	many	TRBJ2-5	TRBD1	TGTGCCAGCAGCTCTCTGGACAGGGGGTCTCGAAAGTACTTC	CASSSLDRGSRKYF
15	TRBV18	many	TRBJ2-2	TRBD1	TGTGCCAGCTCACGGACAGGGGCGAACACCGGGGAGCTGTTTTTT	CASSRTGANTGELFF
13	TRBV28	NA	TRBJ2-1	NA	TGTGCCAGCAGTCCCTCTCAGACCGGCGAGCAGTTCTTC	CASSPSQTGEQFF
18	TRBV25-1	NA	TRBJ2-1	TRBD2	TGTGCCAGCAGTGAATATACGGGGGGGGGGCGACACAACAATGAGCAGTTCTTC	CASSEYTGGGRHNNEQFF
13	TRBV27	many	TRBJ1-1	TRBD1	TGTGCCAGCAGTTTAGGGACAGAGTTTGAAGCTTTCTTT	CASSLGTEFEAFF
14	TRBV28	many	TRBJ2-3	TRBD2	TGTGCCAGCAGCCGACTAGCGGAAACAGATACGCAGTATTTT	CASSRLAETDTQYF
13	TRBV27	many	TRBJ1-2	NA	TGTGCCAGCAGTTCCGGACAGAGCTATGGCTACACCTTC	CASSSGQSYGYTF
16	TRBV20-1	many	TRBJ2-1	NA	TGCAGTGCTAGAGCCGTGCGGTCCAGCTCCTACAATGAGCAGTTCTTC	CSARAVRSSSYNEQFF
15	TRBV18	many	TRBJ1-1	NA	TGTGCCAGCTCCGTAGACGGCCTTATGAACACTGAAGCTTTCTTT	CASSVDGLMNTEAFF
14	TRBV28	NA	TRBJ2-7	NA	TGTGCCAGCATCCCCCTGGAGAGACGCTACGAGCAGTACTTC	CASIPLERRYEQYF
13	TRBV27	many	TRBJ2-3	NA	TGTGCCAGCAGTGGGGACTTCGGCGATACGCAGTATTTT	CASSGDFGDTQYF
18	TRBV7-2	many	TRBJ2-3	TRBD2	TGTGCCAGCAGCTTATCGACTAGCGGGTTAGATGGGACAGATACGCAGTATTTT	CASSLSTSGLDGTDTQYF
15	TRBV28	NA	TRBJ2-5	TRBD2	TGTGCCAGCGCCGGGGTAGCGGGAGGTCGGGAGACCCAGTACTTC	CASAGVAGGRETQYF
15	TRBV7-2	few	TRBJ1-2	NA	TGTGCCAGCAGCGCTTCGTTAGAGGGATTTACAGGCTACACCTTC	CASSASLEGFTGYTF
15	TRBV28	many	TRBJ1-3	NA	TGTGCCAGCAGTTTAAGCGGGGTCTCTGGAAACACCATATATTTT	CASSLSGVSGNTIYF
12	TRBV18	many	TRBJ2-3	NA	TGTGCCAGCTCAGACACTACAGATACGCAGTATTTT	CASSDTTDTQYF
14	TRBV2	few	TRBJ1-1	NA	TGTGCCAGCAAAAGGGGGGGGCGGGAAACTGAAGCTTTCTTT	CASKRGGRETEAFF
16	TRBV24-1	NA	TRBJ2-2	NA	TGTGCCACCAGTGATCCCGGGGGAGTGAACACCGGGGAGCTGTTTTTT	CATSDPGGVNTGELFF
15	TRBV13	many	TRBJ2-7	TRBD1	TGTGCCAGCAGCGGAGCTGGACAGGGGGCCTACGAGCAGTACTTC	CASSGAGQGAYEQYF
14	TRBV28	few	TRBJ2-7	NA	TGTGCCAGCAGATCGGCGGACTTAGGCTACGAGCAGTACTTC	CASRSADLGYEQYF
14	TRBV9	NA	TRBJ1-1	NA	TGTGCCAGCAGCGTAGCGGACAGGAACACTGAAGCTTTCTTT	CASSVADRNTEAFF
14	TRBV11-1	many	TRBJ2-7	NA	TGTGCCAGCAGCTTAGGCTACGTTAACTACGAGCAGTACTTC	CASSLGYVNYEQYF
15	TRBV18	many	TRBJ2-1	NA	TGTGCCAGCTCACCCAAAGCGGGTTCCGTGAATGAGCAGTTCTTC	CASSPKAGSVNEQFF
13	TRBV20-1	many	TRBJ1-1	NA	TGCAGTGTTGGCGGGAGTCATCAGACTGAAGCTTTCTTT	CSVGGSHQTEAFF
15	TRBV20-1	few	TRBJ1-4	TRBD1	TGCAGTGCTAGAGACTTCGGGACAGGGGGTGAAAAACTGTTTTTT	CSARDFGTGGEKLFF
16	TRBV4-2	NA	TRBJ2-7	NA	TGTGCCAGCAGCCAAGAGGTTAGCGCTCGCTCCTACGAGCAGTACTTC	CASSQEVSARSYEQYF
14	TRBV5-6	few	TRBJ1-5	NA	TGTGCCAGCAGCAGCTATCTGGGCAATCAGCCCCAGCATTTT	CASSSYLGNQPQHF
12	TRBV12-3/TRBV12-4	NA	TRBJ2-7	NA	TGTGCCAGCAGTCGCCTACTCGACGAGCAGTACTTC	CASSRLLDEQYF
14	TRBV28	many	TRBJ2-1	NA	TGTGCCAGCAGTCCCCCAGGGGTCCTCAATGAGCAGTTCTTC	CASSPPGVLNEQFF
14	TRBV6-1	NA	TRBJ1-2	NA	TGTGCCAGCAGTGATCCTACGGTGGACTATGGCTACACCTTC	CASSDPTVDYGYTF
17	TRBV6-1	NA	TRBJ1-6	TRBD1	TGTGCCAGCAGCCCTAAGCCGGGACAGGGAACCAATTCACCCCTCCACTTT	CASSPKPGQGTNSPLHF
16	TRBV24-1	NA	TRBJ2-3	NA	TGTGCCACCAGTATATTGATGAGCGGCCCGTCAGATACGCAGTATTTT	CATSILMSGPSDTQYF
11	TRBV13	many	TRBJ1-1	TRBD1	TGTGCCAGCAGCAAGGACAGGGAAGCTTTCTTT	CASSKDREAFF
13	TRBV27	many	TRBJ2-2	NA	TGTGCCAGCAGTTTTAGGACCGCCGGGGAGCTGTTTTTT	CASSFRTAGELFF
15	TRBV5-1	few	TRBJ2-3	NA	TGCGCCAGCAGCTTGAGGCCGGGCGGCACAGATACGCAGTATTTT	CASSLRPGGTDTQYF
12	TRBV7-3	many	TRBJ2-1	NA	TGTGCCAGCAGCTTAAGGGGGACTGAGCAGTTCTTC	CASSLRGTEQFF
12	TRBV2	many	TRBJ1-1	NA	TGTGCCAGCGAGGGATTGGGAACTGAAGCTTTCTTT	CASEGLGTEAFF
13	TRBV20-1	few	TRBJ2-5	TRBD1	TGCAGTGCTAAGGCAGGGGGCAGAGAGACCCAGTACTTC	CSAKAGGRETQYF
15	TRBV24-1	many	TRBJ2-2	NA	TGTGCCACCAGTGGGGGGGACCGGGGCACCGGGGAGCTGTTTTTT	CATSGGDRGTGELFF
13	TRBV6-1	many	TRBJ1-1	NA	TGTGCCAGCAGGACGGCACACAACACTGAAGCTTTCTTT	CASRTAHNTEAFF
16	TRBV29-1	NA	TRBJ2-5	TRBD2	TGCAGCGTTGAAGAAGGGCTAGCGGGGAGGGGAGAGACCCAGTACTTC	CSVEEGLAGRGETQYF
15	TRBV19	NA	TRBJ1-3	NA	TGTGCCAGCCGCCGGGACTGGAGCTCTGGAAACACCATATATTTT	CASRRDWSSGNTIYF
11	TRBV20-1	many	TRBJ2-7	NA	TGCAGTGCTTACCGGGGATACGAGCAGTACTTC	CSAYRGYEQYF
14	TRBV12-3/TRBV12-4	NA	TRBJ1-2	NA	TGTGCCAGCAGCCCCGAACCAGGAGACTATGGCTACACCTTC	CASSPEPGDYGYTF
15	TRBV6-5	few	TRBJ1-2	NA	TGTGCCAGCAGTTACTCATACCAGGTTAACTATGGCTACACCTTC	CASSYSYQVNYGYTF
17	TRBV3-1	NA	TRBJ1-2	NA	TGTGCCAGCAGCCAAGAGGGCCCAACAGGAAGGTACTATGGCTACACCTTC	CASSQEGPTGRYYGYTF
15	TRBV7-2	few	TRBJ2-2	TRBD2	TGTGCCAGCAGCTTCGGAGCGGGAGGGTTCTGGGAGCTGTTTTTT	CASSFGAGGFWELFF
12	TRBV12-3/TRBV12-4	many	TRBJ2-5	NA	TGTGCCACCTCAGGCGGGCAAGAGACCCAGTACTTC	CATSGGQETQYF
15	TRBV28	many	TRBJ2-7	NA	TGTGCCAGCAGTCCCCCGGCAGGGGCGATCTACGAGCAGTACTTC	CASSPPAGAIYEQYF
14	TRBV12-3/TRBV12-4	NA	TRBJ2-3	NA	TGTGCCAGCAAAACATGGCGGGAAGGAGATACGCAGTATTTT	CASKTWREGDTQYF
14	TRBV12-5	NA	TRBJ1-1	NA	TGTGCTAGTGCCCCCATGGGGGCGAACACTGAAGCTTTCTTT	CASAPMGANTEAFF
15	TRBV29-1	NA	TRBJ2-3	NA	TGCAGCGTTGAGCTCCTGGACAGCAACACAGATACGCAGTATTTT	CSVELLDSNTDTQYF
14	TRBV9	NA	TRBJ1-2	TRBD1	TGTGCCAGCGCACCGGGACAGTTAAACTATGGCTACACCTTC	CASAPGQLNYGYTF
14	TRBV2	many	TRBJ2-7	TRBD2	TGTGCCAGCAAGAACTTAGCGGGAGGCTACGAGCAGTACTTC	CASKNLAGGYEQYF
16	TRBV19	NA	TRBJ1-5	NA	TGTGCCAGTAGTCCCCTGGCCCCGATTAGCAATCAGCCCCAGCATTTT	CASSPLAPISNQPQHF